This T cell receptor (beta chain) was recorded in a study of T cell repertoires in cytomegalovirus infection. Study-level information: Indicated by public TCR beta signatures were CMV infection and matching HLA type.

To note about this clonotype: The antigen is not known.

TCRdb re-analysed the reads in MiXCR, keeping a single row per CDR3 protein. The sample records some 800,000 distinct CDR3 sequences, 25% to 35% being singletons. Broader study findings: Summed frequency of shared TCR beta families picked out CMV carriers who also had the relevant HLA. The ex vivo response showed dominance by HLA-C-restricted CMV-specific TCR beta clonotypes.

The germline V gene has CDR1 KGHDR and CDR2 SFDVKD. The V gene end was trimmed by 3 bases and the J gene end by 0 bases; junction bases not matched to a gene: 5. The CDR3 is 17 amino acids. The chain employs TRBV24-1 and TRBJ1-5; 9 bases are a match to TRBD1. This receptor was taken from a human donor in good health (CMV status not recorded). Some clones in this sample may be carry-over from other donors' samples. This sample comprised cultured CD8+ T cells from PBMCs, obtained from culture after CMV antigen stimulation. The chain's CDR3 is CATSDRDRANSNQPQHF. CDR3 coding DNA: TGTGCCACCAGTGATCGGGACAGGGCCAATAGCAATCAGCCCCAGCATTTT.